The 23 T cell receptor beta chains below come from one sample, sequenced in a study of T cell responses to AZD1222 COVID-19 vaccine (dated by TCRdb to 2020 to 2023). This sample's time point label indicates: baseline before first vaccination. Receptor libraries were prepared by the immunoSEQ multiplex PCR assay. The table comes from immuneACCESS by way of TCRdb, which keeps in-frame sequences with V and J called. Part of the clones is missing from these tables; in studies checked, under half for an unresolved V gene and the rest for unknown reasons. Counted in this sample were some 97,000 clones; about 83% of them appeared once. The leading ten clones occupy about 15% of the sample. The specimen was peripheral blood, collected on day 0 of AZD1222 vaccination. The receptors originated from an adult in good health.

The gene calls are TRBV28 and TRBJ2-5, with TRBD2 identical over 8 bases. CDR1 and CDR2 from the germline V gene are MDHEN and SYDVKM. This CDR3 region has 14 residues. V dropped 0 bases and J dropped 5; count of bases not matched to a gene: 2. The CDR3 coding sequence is TGTGCCAGCAGTTTATGGACTAGCGTCGAGACCCAGTACTTC. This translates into CASSLWTSVETQYF.

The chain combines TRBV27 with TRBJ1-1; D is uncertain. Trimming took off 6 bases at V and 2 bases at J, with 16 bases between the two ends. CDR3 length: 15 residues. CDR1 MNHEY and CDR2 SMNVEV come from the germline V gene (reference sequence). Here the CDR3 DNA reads TGTGCCAGCAGCCTCAGAAAGGCGGGAAACACTGAAGCTTTCTTT. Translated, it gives CASSLRKAGNTEAFF.

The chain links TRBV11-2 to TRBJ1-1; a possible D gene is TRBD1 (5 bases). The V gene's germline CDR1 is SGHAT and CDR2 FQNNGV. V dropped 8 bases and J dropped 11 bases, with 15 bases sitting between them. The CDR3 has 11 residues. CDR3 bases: TGTGCCAGCGGAATATGGGGCTGGGCTTTCTTT. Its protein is CASGIWGWAFF.

The CDR3 protein is CASRPTGSYGYTF. CDR3 nucleotides: TGTGCCAGCAGGCCTACAGGGTCCTATGGCTACACCTTC. The gene calls are TRBV12-3 or TRBV12-4 and TRBJ1-2, with D possibly being TRBD1 (6 bases). Trimming removed 6 bases from V and 4 bases from J, with 12 bases in between. This CDR3 contains 13 residues.

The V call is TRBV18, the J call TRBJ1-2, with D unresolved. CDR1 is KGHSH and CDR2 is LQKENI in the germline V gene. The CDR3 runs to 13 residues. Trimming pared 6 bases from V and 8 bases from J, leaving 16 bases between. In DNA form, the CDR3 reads TGTGCCAGCTCTCCTAGCGGCGAAAAGGGCTACACCTTC. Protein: CASSPSGEKGYTF.

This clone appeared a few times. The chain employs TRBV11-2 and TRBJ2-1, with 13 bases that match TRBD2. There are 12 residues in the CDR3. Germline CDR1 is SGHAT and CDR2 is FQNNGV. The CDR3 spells CAWTSGRGEQFF. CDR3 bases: TGTGCTTGGACTAGCGGGAGAGGTGAGCAGTTCTTC.

CDR3 loop: CASSPGQVMYTQYF. The CDR3, as DNA: TGCGCCAGCAGCCCGGGACAGGTGATGTATACGCAGTATTTT. The chain links TRBV5-1 to TRBJ2-3, with 8 bases aligning to TRBD1. J lost 7 bases, V lost 4 bases, and 8 bases had no gene match. CDR1 and CDR2 (germline): SGHRS, YFSETQ. The CDR3 is 14 residues long.

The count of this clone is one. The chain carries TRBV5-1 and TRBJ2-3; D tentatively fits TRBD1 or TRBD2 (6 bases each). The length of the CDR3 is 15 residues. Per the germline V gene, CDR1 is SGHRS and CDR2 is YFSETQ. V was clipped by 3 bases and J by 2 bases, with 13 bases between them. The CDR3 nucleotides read TGCGCCAGCAGCTGGGAGGACAGACCCACAGATACGCAGTATTTT. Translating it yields CASSWEDRPTDTQYF.

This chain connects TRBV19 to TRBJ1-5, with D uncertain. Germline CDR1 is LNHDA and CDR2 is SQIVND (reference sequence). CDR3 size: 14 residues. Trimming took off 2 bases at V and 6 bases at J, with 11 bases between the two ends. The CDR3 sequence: CASSITGMAQPQHF. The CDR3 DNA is TGTGCCAGTAGTATAACGGGCATGGCTCAGCCCCAGCATTTT.

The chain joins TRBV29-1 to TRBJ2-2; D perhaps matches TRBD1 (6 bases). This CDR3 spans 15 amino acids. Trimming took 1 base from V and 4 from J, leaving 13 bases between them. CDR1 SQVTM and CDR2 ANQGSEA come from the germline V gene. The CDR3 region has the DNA TGCAGCGTTGAAGTGGCGATGACAGGCACCGGGGAGCTGTTTTTT. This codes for CSVEVAMTGTGELFF.

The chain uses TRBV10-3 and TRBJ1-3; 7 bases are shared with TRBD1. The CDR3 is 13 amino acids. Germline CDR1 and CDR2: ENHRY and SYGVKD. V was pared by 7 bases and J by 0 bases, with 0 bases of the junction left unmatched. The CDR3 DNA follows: TGTGCCATCACAGGGGGCTCTGGAAACACCATATATTTT. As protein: CAITGGSGNTIYF.

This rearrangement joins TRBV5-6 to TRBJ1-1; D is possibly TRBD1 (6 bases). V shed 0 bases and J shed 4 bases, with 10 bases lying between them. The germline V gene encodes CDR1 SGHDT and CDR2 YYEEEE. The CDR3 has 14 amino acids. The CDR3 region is CASSLDRGTTEAFF. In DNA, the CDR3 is TGTGCCAGCAGCTTGGATAGGGGGACCACTGAAGCTTTCTTT.

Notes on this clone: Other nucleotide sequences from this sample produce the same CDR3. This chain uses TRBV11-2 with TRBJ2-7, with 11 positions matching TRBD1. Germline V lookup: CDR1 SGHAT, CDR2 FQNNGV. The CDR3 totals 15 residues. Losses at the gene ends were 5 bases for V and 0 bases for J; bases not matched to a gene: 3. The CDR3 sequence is CASSPGTGGSYEQYF. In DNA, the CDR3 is TGTGCCAGCAGCCCGGGGACAGGGGGCTCCTACGAGCAGTACTTC.

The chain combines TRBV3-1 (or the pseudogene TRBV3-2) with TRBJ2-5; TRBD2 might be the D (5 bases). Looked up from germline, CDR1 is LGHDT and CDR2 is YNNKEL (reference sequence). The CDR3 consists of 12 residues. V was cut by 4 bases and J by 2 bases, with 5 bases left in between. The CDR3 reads CASSRLQETQYF. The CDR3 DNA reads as TGTGCCAGCAGCCGACTACAAGAGACCCAGTACTTC.

The CDR3 is CASSRQTGGGYIDTGELFF. The CDR3 DNA reads TGCGCCAGCAGCAGACAGACAGGAGGAGGATACATAGACACCGGGGAGCTGTTTTTT. The rearrangement joins TRBV5-1 to TRBJ2-2, with D perhaps TRBD1 (6 bases). The CDR3 spans 19 residues. V lost 4 bases and J 3 bases, leaving 25 bases between the germline ends. Germline V gene data show CDR1 as SGHRS and CDR2 as YFSETQ.

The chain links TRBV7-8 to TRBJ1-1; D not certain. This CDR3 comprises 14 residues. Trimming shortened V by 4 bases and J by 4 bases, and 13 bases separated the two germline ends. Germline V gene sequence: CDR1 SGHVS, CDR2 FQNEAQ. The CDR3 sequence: CASSYDFSLTEAFF. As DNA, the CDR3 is TGTGCCAGCAGCTATGACTTTTCCCTCACTGAAGCTTTCTTT.

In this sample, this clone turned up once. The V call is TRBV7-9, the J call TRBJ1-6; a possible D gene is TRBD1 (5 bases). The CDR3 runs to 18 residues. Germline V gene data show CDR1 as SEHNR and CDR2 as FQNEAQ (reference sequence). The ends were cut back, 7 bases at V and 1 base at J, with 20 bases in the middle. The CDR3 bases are TGTGCCAGCACCCAGGGACCGCGGAGGACGTCCTATAATTCACCCCTCCACTTT. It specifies CASTQGPRRTSYNSPLHF.

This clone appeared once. CDR3 bases: TGTGCCAGCAGTTTTGGGACAGGCTCTCAGCCCCAGCATTTT. Protein product: CASSFGTGSQPQHF. V usage is TRBV28 and J usage is TRBJ1-5; 8 bases line up with TRBD1. The ends lost 3 bases at V and 6 bases at J; junction bases unmatched: 4. The CDR3 contains 14 residues. Germline CDR1 reads MDHEN; CDR2 reads SYDVKM.

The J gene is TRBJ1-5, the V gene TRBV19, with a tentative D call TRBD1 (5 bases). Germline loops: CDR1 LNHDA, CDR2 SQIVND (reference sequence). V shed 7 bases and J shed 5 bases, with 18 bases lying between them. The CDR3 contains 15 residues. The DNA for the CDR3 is TGTGCCAGTACTCTCCAGGGAAGGGGCGATCAGCCCCAGCATTTT. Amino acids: CASTLQGRGDQPQHF.

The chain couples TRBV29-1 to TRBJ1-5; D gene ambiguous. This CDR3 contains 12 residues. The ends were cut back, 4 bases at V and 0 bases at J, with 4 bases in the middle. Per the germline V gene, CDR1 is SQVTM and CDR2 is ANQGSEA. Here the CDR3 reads CSVADSNQPQHF. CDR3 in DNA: TGCAGCGTTGCTGATAGCAATCAGCCCCAGCATTTT.

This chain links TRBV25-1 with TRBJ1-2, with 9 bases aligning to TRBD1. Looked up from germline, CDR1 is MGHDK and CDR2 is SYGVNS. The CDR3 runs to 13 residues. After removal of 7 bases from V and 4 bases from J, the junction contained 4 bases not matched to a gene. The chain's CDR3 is CASTRTGVYGYTF. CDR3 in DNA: TGTGCCAGCACCCGGACAGGGGTCTATGGCTACACCTTC.

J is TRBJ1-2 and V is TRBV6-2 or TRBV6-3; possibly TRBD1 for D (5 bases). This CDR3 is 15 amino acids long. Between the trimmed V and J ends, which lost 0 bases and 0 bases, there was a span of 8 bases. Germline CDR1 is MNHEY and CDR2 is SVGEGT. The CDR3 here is CASSYSVTANYGYTF. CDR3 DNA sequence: TGTGCCAGCAGTTACTCGGTGACAGCTAACTATGGCTACACCTTC.

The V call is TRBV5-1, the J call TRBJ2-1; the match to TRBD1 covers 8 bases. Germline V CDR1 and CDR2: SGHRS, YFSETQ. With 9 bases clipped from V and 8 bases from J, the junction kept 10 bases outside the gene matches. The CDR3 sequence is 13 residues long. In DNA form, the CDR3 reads TGCGCCACTTCCTTGCAGGGGGCCGATGAGCAGTTCTTC. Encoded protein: CATSLQGADEQFF.